This paragraph covers one TCR beta chain sequence. This sample is part of a study of identical twins. TCRdb re-analysed the 5' RACE reads in MiXCR, keeping a single row per CDR3 protein. The sample has under 900,000 distinct CDR3 sequences; over 15% are singletons. Trimming left V 7 bases short and J 7 bases short, with 8 bases between. The CDR3 runs 12 residues. CDR1 is LNHDA, CDR2 SQIVND, per germline (reference sequence). The same data also contributed to another study, on T cells expressing NK-cell markers.

The rearrangement links TRBV19 to TRBJ1-6, with D hard to call. The origin of this receptor is a woman younger than 35 in good health. The sample was PBMCs. CDR3: CASTIGNSPLHF. CDR3 bases: TGTGCCAGTACCATAGGGAATTCACCCCTCCACTTT.